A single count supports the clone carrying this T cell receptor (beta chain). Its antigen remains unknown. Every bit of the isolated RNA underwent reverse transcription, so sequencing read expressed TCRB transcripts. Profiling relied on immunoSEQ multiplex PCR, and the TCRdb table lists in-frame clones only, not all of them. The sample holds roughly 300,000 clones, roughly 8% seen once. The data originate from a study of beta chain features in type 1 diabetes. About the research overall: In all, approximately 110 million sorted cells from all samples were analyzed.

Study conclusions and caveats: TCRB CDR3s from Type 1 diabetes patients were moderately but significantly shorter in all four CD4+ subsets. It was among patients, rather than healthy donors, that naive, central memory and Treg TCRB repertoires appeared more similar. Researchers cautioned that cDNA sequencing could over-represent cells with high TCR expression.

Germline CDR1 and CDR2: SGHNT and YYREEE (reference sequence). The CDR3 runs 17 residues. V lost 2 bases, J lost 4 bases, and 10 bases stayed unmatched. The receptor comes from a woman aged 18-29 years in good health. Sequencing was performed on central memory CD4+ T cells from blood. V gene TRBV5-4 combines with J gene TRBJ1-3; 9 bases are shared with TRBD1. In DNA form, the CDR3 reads TGTGCCAGCAGCTTAGGGCCCGGGACAGGGTTCGGAAACACCATATATTTT. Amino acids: CASSLGPGTGFGNTIYF. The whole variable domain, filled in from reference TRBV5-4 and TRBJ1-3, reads ETGVTQSPTHLIKTRGQQVTLRCSSQSGHNTVSWYQQALGQGPQFIFQYYREEENGRGNFPPRFSGLQFPNYSSELNVNALELDDSALYLCASSLGPGTGFGNTIYFGEGSWLTVV.